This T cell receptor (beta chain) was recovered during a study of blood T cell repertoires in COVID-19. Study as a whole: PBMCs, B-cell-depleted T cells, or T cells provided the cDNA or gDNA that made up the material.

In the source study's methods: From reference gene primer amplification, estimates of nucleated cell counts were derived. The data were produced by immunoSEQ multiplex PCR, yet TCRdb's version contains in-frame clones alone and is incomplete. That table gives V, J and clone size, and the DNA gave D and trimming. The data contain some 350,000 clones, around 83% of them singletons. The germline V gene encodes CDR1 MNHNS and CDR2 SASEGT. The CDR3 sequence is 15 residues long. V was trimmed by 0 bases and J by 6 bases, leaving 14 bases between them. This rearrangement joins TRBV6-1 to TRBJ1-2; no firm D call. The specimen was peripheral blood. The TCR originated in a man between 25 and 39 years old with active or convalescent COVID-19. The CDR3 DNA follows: TGTGCCAGCAGTGAAGCTGGGCCCGTCGATCATGGCTACACCTTC. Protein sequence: CASSEAGPVDHGYTF.